Presented here are 10 T cell receptor beta chains from one specimen sequenced in a study of blood T cell repertoires in COVID-19. The method was immunoSEQ multiplex PCR; TCRdb's version includes in-frame clones alone and lacks a portion of them. The table lists over 100,000 clones, roughly 84% of them singletons. Sequenced sample: PBMCs or T cells enriched from blood (not recorded which). Source of these receptors: a woman in her twenties or thirties who had recovered from COVID-19.

The sample holds one count of this clone. CDR3 region: CASSLNRGALGANVLTF. Written as DNA, the CDR3 is TGTGCCAGCAGCTTAAATCGGGGGGCGCTCGGGGCCAACGTCCTGACTTTC. The V call is TRBV7-3, the J call TRBJ2-6; D is possibly TRBD2 (7 bases). The germline CDR1 and CDR2 sequences are SGHTA and FQGTGA. This CDR3 has 17 residues. V was trimmed by 1 base and J by 4 bases, leaving 14 bases between them.

The table lists this clone with a count of one. The chain carries TRBV16 and TRBJ1-4; no reliable D call. The CDR3 consists of 14 residues. CDR1 and CDR2 from the germline V gene are KGHSY and FQNENV. Trimming took off 0 bases at V and 10 bases at J, with 12 bases between the two ends. The CDR3 region is CASSQSEGRGKLFF. CDR3 sequence (DNA): TGTGCCAGCAGCCAATCAGAGGGAAGAGGAAAACTGTTTTTT. The full variable domain, with the rest looked up from reference TRBV16 and TRBJ1-4, is GEEVAQTPKHLVRGEGQKAKLYCAPIKGHSYVFWYQQVLKNEFKFLISFQNENVFDETGMPKERFSAKCLPNSPCSLEIQATKLEDSAVYFCASSQSEGRGKLFFGSGTQLSVL.

Of note for this clone: The same CDR3 also results from other DNA sequences found in this sample. V and J are TRBV7-3 and TRBJ2-1, with 12 bases identical to TRBD2. Looked up from germline, CDR1 is SGHTA and CDR2 is FQGTGA. The CDR3 is 16 amino acids. With V trimmed by 0 bases and J by 3 bases, 0 bases remained unmatched. The DNA for the CDR3 is TGTGCCAGCAGCTTAACGGGACTAGCGGGCTACAATGAGCAGTTCTTC. It yields the protein CASSLTGLAGYNEQFF.

This chain links TRBV27 with TRBJ1-5, with 10 bases fitting TRBD1. Germline CDR1 and CDR2: MNHEY and SMNVEV (reference sequence). The V and J ends lost 3 bases and 4 bases, in that order; junction bases with no gene match: 3. There are 15 residues in the CDR3. This CDR3 reads CASSFEGQGNQPQHF. In DNA form, the CDR3 reads TGTGCCAGCAGTTTTGAGGGACAGGGGAATCAGCCCCAGCATTTT.

The gene calls are TRBV7-9 and TRBJ2-4; D possibly corresponds to TRBD1 (5 bases). CDR1 and CDR2 from the germline V gene are SEHNR and FQNEAQ (reference sequence). The CDR3 runs to 15 residues. The V and J ends lost 2 bases and 2 bases respectively, with 10 bases between them. The CDR3 DNA sequence: TGTGCCAGCAGCTTACAGGGCGTAACCAAAAACATTCAGTACTTC. This translates into CASSLQGVTKNIQYF.

The chain carries TRBV12-5 and TRBJ1-1, with D perhaps matching TRBD1 (6 bases). V was pared by 7 bases and J by 6 bases, with 12 bases between. CDR1 and CDR2 (germline): LGHNT, FRNRAP. The CDR3 has 12 amino acids. CDR3 sequence: CASAREGAEAFF. CDR3 sequence (DNA): TGTGCTAGTGCCCGGGAGGGGGCTGAAGCTTTCTTT.

The chain links TRBV9 to TRBJ2-5, with 7 bases identical to TRBD2. Germline V lookup: CDR1 SGDLS, CDR2 YYNGEE. The CDR3 runs to 15 residues. V trimming: 0 bases; J trimming: 2 bases; junction bases outside the gene matches: 4. The CDR3 DNA is TGTGCCAGCAGCGTAGATCCGGGGGGACAAGAGACCCAGTACTTC. Translating gives CASSVDPGGQETQYF.

This chain connects TRBV11-3 to TRBJ2-3, with 11 bases aligning to TRBD2. V was pared by 5 bases and J by 1 base, with 5 bases of the junction left unmatched. This CDR3 is 16 amino acids long. Germline V gene data show CDR1 as SGHNT and CDR2 as YENEEA. The CDR3 DNA follows: TGTGCCAGCAGCAGCGGGACTAGCGGACGCACAGATACGCAGTATTTT. Protein: CASSSGTSGRTDTQYF.

The chain joins TRBV5-5 to TRBJ1-2; the match to TRBD1 covers 8 bases. V was pared by 5 bases and J by 3 bases, with 12 bases of the junction left unmatched. The CDR3 covers 16 residues. Germline V gene lookup returns CDR1 SGHKS and CDR2 YYEKEE (reference sequence). The CDR3 DNA reads as TGTGCCAGCAGACACGGGACAGGAAGGAGGGACTATGGCTACACCTTC. It encodes CASRHGTGRRDYGYTF.

V gene TRBV7-2 combines with J gene TRBJ1-2, with 9 positions matching TRBD1. V lost 9 bases and J lost 0; bases outside the gene matches: 11. Germline V gene lookup returns CDR1 SGHTA and CDR2 FQGNSA. This CDR3 comprises 16 residues. CDR3 sequence reads: CASGTGKGYANYGYTF. The CDR3 DNA follows: TGTGCCAGTGGGACAGGGAAAGGCTATGCTAACTATGGCTACACCTTC.